The clone carrying this TCR beta chain appeared once. The antigen is not known. This entry is derived from a study of T cell responses to AZD1222 COVID-19 vaccine. Overall study context: Researchers grouped second doses given at about 4 or about 12 weeks into one pool. Study conclusions and caveats: All repertoire sampling was performed exclusively after the peak T cell response. Spike-specific TCRs gained breadth and depth after people received two AZD1222 doses. Dominant CD4 TCR responses targeted spike regions 160-218 and 743-854.

The protocol was immunoSEQ multiplex PCR, while the TCRdb copy is restricted to in-frame clones and leaves out a portion. Of just under 100,000 clones listed, about 88% are singletons. The CDR3 runs to 15 residues. Trimming removed 6 bases at V and 1 base at J, with 13 bases between. CDR1 is MNHNY and CDR2 is SVGAGI in the germline V gene (reference sequence). This TCR derives from an adult in good health. V usage is TRBV6-6 and J usage is TRBJ1-3; TRBD1 might be the D (5 bases). Source: peripheral blood, taken on day 0 of AZD1222 vaccination. Here the CDR3 reads CASSYGQGSGNTIYF. In DNA, the CDR3 is TGTGCCAGCAGCTACGGGCAGGGTTCTGGAAACACCATATATTTT.